Included here is one TCR beta chain sequence, with context. The antigen remains unidentified. The data were obtained in a study of vaccination effects on CD4 cells after COVID-19. Study in general: Each person got two doses of an mRNA SARS-CoV-2 vaccine, BNT162b2 or mRNA-1273.

CD4+ T cells were isolated after less than 12 days of culture. Vaccine recipients lacked prior SARS-CoV-2 infection and had negative nucleocapsid antibodies. Fresh IL-2-containing medium replaced half the medium on days 3 and 7. Some clones are missing from TCRdb's copy, which holds only in-frame ones; the method was immunoSEQ multiplex PCR. Among 40,000 or so clones, 65% to 85% were seen once, and the ten largest hold about 3%. This CDR3 contains 15 residues. Trimming took off 4 bases at V and 5 bases at J, with 16 bases between the two ends. Germline CDR1 is SGHDT and CDR2 is YYEEEE. The sequence was obtained from a human donor who received a COVID-19 vaccine. The chain has TRBV5-6 and TRBJ2-1; D ambiguous. The sample here was CD4+ T cells from PBMCs cultured without peptide, taken before COVID-19 vaccination. CDR3 nucleotides: TGTGCCAGCAGCGTACAAATTTCGTGGAACAATGAGCAGTTCTTC. It yields the protein CASSVQISWNNEQFF.